This T cell receptor (beta chain) was identified during a study of blood T cell repertoires in COVID-19. For the study at large: PBMCs, B-cell-depleted T cells, or T cells provided the cDNA or gDNA that made up the material.

The V gene's germline CDR1 is MDHEN and CDR2 SYDVKM. This CDR3 spans 12 amino acids. The V end lost 5 bases, the J end lost 5 bases, and 9 bases lay between the germline ends. Seattle researchers signed up patients amid active infection and tracked them longitudinally. Of note for this clone: Distinct nucleotide sequences in the sample also encode this CDR3.

Per the original data handling: Reference gene primers were amplified, and this amplification served to estimate nucleated cell counts. TCRdb's table, derived via immunoSEQ multiplex PCR, lists solely in-frame clones and lacks some. V and J calls and clone size are those listed in that table; D and trimming were worked out from the DNA. The data hold 200,000 to 250,000 clones, with around 83% observed a single time. The sequenced material came from peripheral blood. V and J are TRBV28 and TRBJ1-1; D unclear. This receptor was identified in a woman of 80 years or more with COVID-19, enrolled during active disease. The CDR3 DNA reads TGTGCCAGCAGTCCGCGTCGTACTGAAGCTTTCTTT. Its translation: CASSPRRTEAFF.